Each of the 27 T cell receptor beta chains below was sequenced from the same sample in a study of T-cell memory formation after mild COVID-19. In TCRdb, the 5' RACE reads were re-called with MiXCR into one record per CDR3 protein. The sample holds about 160,000 distinct CDR3 sequences, about 28% seen once. Sequenced material: PBMCs or a T cell subset sorted from them (not recorded which). The receptors stem from an adult woman who had mild COVID-19 (a few samples of this study predate the infection). Cell type and time point are not known.

This clonotype has a handful of counts. CDR3 coding DNA: TGCGCCAGCAGCCACCAGGGCCCCCCCACCTCCTACGAGCAGTACTTC. Protein: CASSHQGPPTSYEQYF. V is TRBV5-1 and J is TRBJ2-7; D may be TRBD1 (5 bases). This CDR3 spans 16 amino acids. V was pared by 4 bases and J by 0 bases, with 17 bases between. The germline CDR1 and CDR2 sequences are SGHRS and YFSETQ.

The chain links TRBV11-2 to TRBJ2-5; D remains ambiguous. This CDR3 is built from 15 residues. Trimming took off 4 bases at V and 5 bases at J, with 17 bases between the two ends. Germline V gives CDR1 SGHAT, CDR2 FQNNGV. The chain's CDR3 is CASSSGRRAEETQYF. The CDR3 DNA sequence: TGTGCCAGCAGCTCCGGGCGACGGGCGGAGGAGACCCAGTACTTC.

This clonotype was seen a handful of times. This chain connects TRBV7-9 to TRBJ2-5; 9 nucleotides align to TRBD1. CDR3 length: 16 amino acids. Germline V gives CDR1 SEHNR, CDR2 FQNEAQ (reference sequence). Trimming took 8 bases from V and 2 from J; bases not matched to a gene: 12. CDR3 region: CASQSVGGQGQETQYF. For the CDR3, the DNA is TGTGCCAGCCAATCCGTGGGGGGACAGGGACAAGAGACCCAGTACTTC. The entire variable domain, with the rest obtained from reference TRBV7-9 and TRBJ2-5, is as follows: DTGVSQNPRHKITKRGQNVTFRCDPISEHNRLYWYRQTLGQGPEFLTYFQNEAQLEKSRLLSDRFSAERPKGSFSTLEIQRTEQGDSAMYLCASQSVGGQGQETQYFGPGTRLLVL.

Many counts were recorded for this clonotype. The chain links TRBV6-2 or TRBV6-3 to TRBJ2-1; no definite D call. V lost 4 bases and J 0 bases, leaving 7 bases between the germline ends. Germline V lookup: CDR1 MNHEY, CDR2 SVGEGT. The CDR3 contains 14 residues. DNA of the CDR3: TGTGCCAGCAGTTCGGATCCCTCCTACAATGAGCAGTTCTTC. This codes for CASSSDPSYNEQFF.

The rearrangement joins TRBV24-1 to TRBJ1-2; no clear D gene. The CDR3 runs 11 residues. The V gene lost 3 bases and the J gene lost 7 bases, with 5 bases spanning the gap. Germline V gene data show CDR1 as KGHDR and CDR2 as SFDVKD. The CDR3 spells CATSDMGGYTF. In DNA, the CDR3 is TGTGCCACCAGTGATATGGGTGGCTACACCTTC.

This clonotype was seen more than once but under ten times. The rearrangement uses TRBV12-3 or TRBV12-4 and TRBJ2-1; 10 bases map to TRBD2. V lost 6 bases to trimming and J lost 4 bases; unmatched junction nucleotides: 6. The CDR3 totals 15 residues. The CDR3 DNA sequence: TGTGCCAGCAGGTCGACTAGCGGGCGATACAATGAGCAGTTCTTC. Translated, it gives CASRSTSGRYNEQFF.

Many counts were recorded for this clonotype. The chain combines TRBV4-2 with TRBJ2-7; TRBD1 is a possible D gene (5 bases). From germline, CDR1 is LGHNA and CDR2 YNFKEQ. The CDR3 totals 15 residues. V lost 1 base, J lost 3 bases, and 13 bases lay in between. The CDR3 DNA reads TGTGCCAGCAGCCAAGGGTCCCAGGGAAACTACGAGCAGTACTTC. Translated: CASSQGSQGNYEQYF.

The chain has TRBV20-1 and TRBJ2-5; 9 nucleotides align to TRBD2. Per germline, CDR1 DFQATT and CDR2 SNEGSKA (reference sequence). The V gene end was trimmed by 0 bases and the J gene end by 2 bases; junction bases not matched to a gene: 10. This CDR3 region has 17 residues. CDR3 nucleotide sequence: TGCAGTGCTAGAGATCCAGCGGGGGGTGCTAATCAAGAGACCCAGTACTTC. Translating gives CSARDPAGGANQETQYF.

This chain links TRBV20-1 with TRBJ1-5; D unclear. The ends were cut back, 0 bases at V and 6 bases at J, with 6 bases in the middle. Germline CDR1 and CDR2: DFQATT and SNEGSKA (reference sequence). The CDR3 is 12 residues long. The CDR3 DNA reads as TGCAGTGCTAGAGAGGGGAGTCAGCCCCAGCATTTT. Protein sequence: CSAREGSQPQHF.

This clonotype was seen a handful of times. The genes are TRBV6-2 or TRBV6-3 and TRBJ1-1; possible D gene TRBD1, 5 bases. The V end lost 4 bases, the J end lost 0 bases, and 12 bases lay between the germline ends. The CDR3 sequence is 15 residues long. CDR1 and CDR2 (germline): MNHEY, SVGEGT. The CDR3 DNA reads TGTGCCAGCAGTTGGGGACGACGGATGAACACTGAAGCTTTCTTT. Protein product: CASSWGRRMNTEAFF.

This clonotype was observed a handful of times. V is TRBV24-1 and J is TRBJ2-2, with 8 bases aligning to TRBD2. The CDR3 totals 15 residues. The germline V gene encodes CDR1 KGHDR and CDR2 SFDVKD. V was pared by 3 bases and J by 7 bases, with 6 bases of the junction left unmatched. The CDR3 DNA is TGTGCCACCAGTGATCCCGGGAGGGCCTTCGGGGAGCTGTTTTTT. As protein: CATSDPGRAFGELFF.

In this sample, this clonotype turned up many times. The chain combines TRBV24-1 with TRBJ2-7; TRBD1 is a possible D gene (5 bases). Germline V gene lookup returns CDR1 KGHDR and CDR2 SFDVKD. V was clipped by 2 bases and J by 7 bases, with 11 bases between them. This CDR3 comprises 13 residues. DNA for the CDR3: TGTGCCACCAGTGATTGGCAGGGTAGAGAGCAGTACTTC. It translates to CATSDWQGREQYF.

This clonotype was detected a few times. This chain joins TRBV29-1 and TRBJ2-2; D unclear. The germline V and J ends were trimmed by 6 bases and 4 bases, with 9 bases remaining between them. Germline-derived CDR1 and CDR2 are SQVTM and ANQGSEA. CDR3 length: 12 amino acids. CDR3 sequence (DNA): TGCAGCGTGGGCTTCCTCACCGGGGAGCTGTTTTTT. Amino acids: CSVGFLTGELFF.

This clonotype has just a few counts. This rearrangement joins TRBV3-1 to TRBJ1-3, with D tentatively TRBD1 (5 bases). Between the trimmed V and J ends, which lost 3 bases and 7 bases, there was a span of 13 bases. The CDR3 totals 14 residues. Germline CDR1 reads LGHDT; CDR2 reads YNNKEL (reference sequence). The chain's CDR3 is CASSQRGADNTIYF. CDR3 sequence (DNA): TGTGCCAGCAGCCAGAGGGGCGCGGACAACACCATATATTTT.

In its sample, this clonotype was seen once. The chain recombines TRBV6-1 with TRBJ2-7; D gene unclear. Germline CDR1 MNHNS, CDR2 SASEGT. CDR3 size: 13 residues. The V gene lost 4 bases and the J gene lost 2 bases, with 9 bases spanning the gap. CDR3 amino acids: CASSVNGAYEQYF. CDR3 nucleotide sequence: TGTGCCAGCAGTGTGAACGGTGCCTACGAGCAGTACTTC.

The sample holds a few counts of this clonotype. This rearrangement joins TRBV7-9 to TRBJ2-2; D is undetermined. This CDR3 comprises 15 residues. The germline V gene encodes CDR1 SEHNR and CDR2 FQNEAQ (reference sequence). V was cut by 2 bases and J by 1 base, with 8 bases left in between. CDR3 nucleotides: TGTGCCAGCAGCTTATTCTCGGGGAACACCGGGGAGCTGTTTTTT. Translation: CASSLFSGNTGELFF.

This clonotype was detected only a few times. CDR3 coding DNA: TGCGCCAGCAGCCAACTTGGGACAGGCTATTCGGGCTACACCTTC. Residues: CASSQLGTGYSGYTF. The rearrangement joins TRBV4-1 to TRBJ1-2; TRBD1 matches 8 bases. The germline gives CDR1 MGHRA, CDR2 YSYEKL. CDR3 length: 15 amino acids. Unmatched junction bases numbered 10, after V lost 2 bases and J lost 8 bases.

This chain links TRBV24-1 with TRBJ2-1; no definite D call. Germline V CDR1 and CDR2: KGHDR, SFDVKD. The CDR3 length is 15 residues. V was shortened by 4 bases and J by 2 bases, with 11 bases between the two germline ends. CDR3 coding DNA: TGTGCCACCAGTGACAACACCATCGCCTACAATGAGCAGTTCTTC. This translates into CATSDNTIAYNEQFF.

This clonotype was seen a handful of times. The chain's CDR3 is CATSPGTSIRNEQFF. The CDR3 coding sequence is TGTGCCACCAGTCCCGGGACTAGTATCCGCAATGAGCAGTTCTTC. The chain joins TRBV24-1 to TRBJ2-1; 8 nucleotides align to TRBD2. V dropped 6 bases and J dropped 6; count of bases not matched to a gene: 9. The CDR3 loop spans 15 amino acids. Germline V gene data show CDR1 as KGHDR and CDR2 as SFDVKD.

The V and J genes are TRBV20-1 and TRBJ2-3; possibly TRBD1 or TRBD2 for D (6 bases each). Looked up from germline, CDR1 is DFQATT and CDR2 is SNEGSKA (reference sequence). Trimming took 7 bases from V and 2 from J, leaving 13 bases between them. The CDR3 is 13 residues long. CDR3: CSVSGGFTDTQYF. CDR3 coding DNA: TGCAGTGTTTCCGGGGGCTTCACAGATACGCAGTATTTT.

The chain links TRBV20-1 to TRBJ2-1; D is perhaps TRBD1 (6 bases). With 1 base removed from V and 0 bases from J, the gap between germline ends came to 10 bases. Germline V lookup: CDR1 DFQATT, CDR2 SNEGSKA (reference sequence). CDR3 length: 15 amino acids. As DNA, the CDR3 is TGCAGTGCTAGAGCGATCAGGGGCTCCTACAATGAGCAGTTCTTC. Protein sequence: CSARAIRGSYNEQFF.

The V gene is TRBV9, the J gene TRBJ1-4; D unclear. Germline V CDR1 and CDR2: SGDLS, YYNGEE. This CDR3 region has 14 residues. The V and J ends lost 0 bases and 6 bases respectively, with 9 bases between them. The CDR3 sequence: CASSVEGSDEKLFF. CDR3 DNA: TGTGCCAGCAGCGTAGAGGGTTCGGATGAAAAACTGTTTTTT. Filled out from reference TRBV9 and TRBJ1-4, the complete variable domain reads DSGVTQTPKHLITATGQRVTLRCSPRSGDLSVYWYQQSLDQGLQFLIQYYNGEERAKGNILERFSAQQFPDLHSELNLSSLELGDSALYFCASSVEGSDEKLFFGSGTQLSVL.

The chain has TRBV20-1 and TRBJ2-1; 11 nucleotides match TRBD2. V trimming: 2 bases; J trimming: 3 bases; junction bases outside the gene matches: 3. Germline assignment: CDR1 DFQATT and CDR2 SNEGSKA (reference sequence). The CDR3 loop spans 15 amino acids. The CDR3 nucleotides read TGCAGTGCTAGATTACTAGCGGGAGTCTACAATGAGCAGTTCTTC. This codes for CSARLLAGVYNEQFF.

The V and J genes are TRBV2 and TRBJ1-2; 10 bases align to TRBD1. The CDR3 totals 14 residues. Germline CDR1 is SNHLY and CDR2 is FYNNEI. The J segment lost 8 bases and the V segment lost 6 bases, leaving 9 bases of the junction unmatched. CDR3 sequence reads: CASSTGTGAGGYTF. CDR3 coding DNA: TGTGCCAGCAGCACCGGGACAGGGGCCGGAGGCTACACCTTC.

The chain joins TRBV5-5 to TRBJ1-2; 8 bases are shared with TRBD1. CDR3 size: 15 residues. V lost 4 bases, J lost 7 bases, and 12 bases stayed unmatched. The germline gives CDR1 SGHKS, CDR2 YYEKEE (reference sequence). The CDR3 is CASSVGQGSGSGYTF. In DNA form, the CDR3 reads TGTGCCAGCAGCGTCGGACAGGGATCGGGGAGTGGCTACACCTTC.

The V call is TRBV4-1, the J call TRBJ2-5; 9 nucleotides agree with TRBD1. Germline V gene data show CDR1 as MGHRA and CDR2 as YSYEKL. The CDR3 loop spans 15 amino acids. Trimming at V came to 4 bases and at J to 5 bases, leaving 8 bases not matched to a gene. The CDR3 region is CASSPGDRDSETQYF. The DNA for the CDR3 is TGCGCCAGCAGCCCTGGGGACAGGGATTCGGAGACCCAGTACTTC.

This clonotype was seen only a few times. The rearrangement uses TRBV20-1 and TRBJ1-3; weak D call: TRBD1 (5 bases). Germline V gives CDR1 DFQATT, CDR2 SNEGSKA (reference sequence). The CDR3 runs 15 residues. V lost 1 base and J 2 bases, leaving 12 bases between the germline ends. CDR3 loop: CSARVGLGAGNTIYF. The CDR3 coding sequence is TGCAGTGCTAGAGTGGGGCTTGGAGCTGGAAACACCATATATTTT.